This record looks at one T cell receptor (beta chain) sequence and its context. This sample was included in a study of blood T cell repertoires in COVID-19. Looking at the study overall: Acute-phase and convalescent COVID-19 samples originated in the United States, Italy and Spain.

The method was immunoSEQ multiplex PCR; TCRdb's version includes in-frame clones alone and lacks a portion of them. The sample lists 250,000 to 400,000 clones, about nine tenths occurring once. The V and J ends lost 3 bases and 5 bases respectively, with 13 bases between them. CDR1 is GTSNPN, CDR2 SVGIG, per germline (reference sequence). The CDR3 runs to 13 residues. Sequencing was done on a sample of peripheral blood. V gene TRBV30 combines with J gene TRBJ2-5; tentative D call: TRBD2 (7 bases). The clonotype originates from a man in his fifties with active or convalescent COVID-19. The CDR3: CAWSGGRSETQYF. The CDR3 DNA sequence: TGTGCCTGGAGCGGGGGGCGAAGTGAGACCCAGTACTTC.